This section outlines one TCR beta chain sequence together with its context. The target antigen is unknown. One end of the junction varies from germline; a read error may be responsible. Amplification of TCR beta CDR3 regions was performed using RNA transcripts as template. The HTBI primer set drove a first-round RT-PCR of the TCR CDR3. In TCRdb, the multiplex PCR reads were re-called with MiXCR into one record per CDR3 protein. The data contain 600,000 or so distinct CDR3 sequences, roughly 15% of them singletons. The sample belongs to a study of T cells in Graves' hyperthyroidism and ophthalmopathy. The study, taken as a whole, reports: Ophthalmopathy could be told apart from stable hyperthyroidism with a 13 V-J model.

Germline V gives CDR1 SQVTM, CDR2 ANQGSEA. CDR3 length: 12 amino acids. Sequenced material: blood. This TCR was recovered from a woman aged 50 to 60 with Graves' ophthalmopathy. The gene calls are TRBV29-1 and TRBJ2-1, with 9 positions matching TRBD1. For the CDR3, the DNA is TGCAGCGTATGGACAGGGGTGAATGGGCAGTTCTTC. Translating it yields CSVWTGVNGQFF.